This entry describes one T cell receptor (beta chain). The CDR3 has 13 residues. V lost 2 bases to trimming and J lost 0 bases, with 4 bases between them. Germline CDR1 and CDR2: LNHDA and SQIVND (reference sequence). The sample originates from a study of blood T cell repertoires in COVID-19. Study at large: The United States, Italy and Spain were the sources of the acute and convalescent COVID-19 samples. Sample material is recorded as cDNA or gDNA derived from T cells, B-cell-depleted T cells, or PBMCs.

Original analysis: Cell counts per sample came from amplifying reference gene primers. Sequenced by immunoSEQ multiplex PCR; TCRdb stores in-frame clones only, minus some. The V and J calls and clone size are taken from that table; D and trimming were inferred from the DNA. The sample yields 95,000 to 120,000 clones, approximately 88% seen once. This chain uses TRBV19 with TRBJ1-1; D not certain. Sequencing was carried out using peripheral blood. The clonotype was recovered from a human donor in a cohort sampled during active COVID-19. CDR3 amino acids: CASSISMNTEAFF. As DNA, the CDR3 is TGTGCCAGTAGTATATCCATGAACACTGAAGCTTTCTTT.